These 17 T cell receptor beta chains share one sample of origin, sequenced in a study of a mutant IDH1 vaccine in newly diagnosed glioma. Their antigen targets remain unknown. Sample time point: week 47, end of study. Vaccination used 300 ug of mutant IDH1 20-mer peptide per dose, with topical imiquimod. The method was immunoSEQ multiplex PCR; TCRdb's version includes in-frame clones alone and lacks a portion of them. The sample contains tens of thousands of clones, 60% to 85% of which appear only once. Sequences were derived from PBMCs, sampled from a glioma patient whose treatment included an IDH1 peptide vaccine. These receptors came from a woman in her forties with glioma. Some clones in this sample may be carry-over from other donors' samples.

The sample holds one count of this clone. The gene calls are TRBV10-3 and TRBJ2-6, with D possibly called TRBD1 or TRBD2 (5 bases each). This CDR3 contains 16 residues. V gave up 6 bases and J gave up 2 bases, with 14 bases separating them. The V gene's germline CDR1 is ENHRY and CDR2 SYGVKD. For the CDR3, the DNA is TGTGCCATCAGACCGATCCGGGGCGCTGGGGCCAACGTCCTGACTTTC. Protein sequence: CAIRPIRGAGANVLTF.

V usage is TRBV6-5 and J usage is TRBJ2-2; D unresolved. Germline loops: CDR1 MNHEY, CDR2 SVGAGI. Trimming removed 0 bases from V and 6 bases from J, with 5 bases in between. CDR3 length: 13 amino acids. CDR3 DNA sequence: TGTGCCAGCAGTTACTCGAAGGCCGGGGAGCTGTTTTTT. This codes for CASSYSKAGELFF.

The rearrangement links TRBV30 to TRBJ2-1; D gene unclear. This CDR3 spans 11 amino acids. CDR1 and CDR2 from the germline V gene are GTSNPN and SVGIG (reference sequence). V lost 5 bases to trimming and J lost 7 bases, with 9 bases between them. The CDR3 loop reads CAWGMVNEQFF. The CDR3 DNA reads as TGTGCCTGGGGGATGGTGAATGAGCAGTTCTTC. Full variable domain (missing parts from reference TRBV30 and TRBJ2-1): SQTIHQWPATLVQPVGSPLSLECTVEGTSNPNLYWYRQAAGRGLQLLFYSVGIGQISSEVPQNLSASRPQDRQFILSSKKLLLSDSGFYLCAWGMVNEQFFGPGTRLTVL.

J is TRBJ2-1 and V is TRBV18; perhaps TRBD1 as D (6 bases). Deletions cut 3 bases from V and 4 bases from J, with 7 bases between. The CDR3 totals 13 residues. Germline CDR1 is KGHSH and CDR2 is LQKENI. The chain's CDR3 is CASSPTGYNEQFF. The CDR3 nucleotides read TGTGCCAGCTCACCCACAGGGTACAATGAGCAGTTCTTC.

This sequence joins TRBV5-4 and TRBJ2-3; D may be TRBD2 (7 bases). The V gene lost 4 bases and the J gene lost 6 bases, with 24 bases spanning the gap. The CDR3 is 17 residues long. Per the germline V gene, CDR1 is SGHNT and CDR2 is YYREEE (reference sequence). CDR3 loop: CASSLTLGGGTADTQYF. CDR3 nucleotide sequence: TGTGCCAGCAGCCTCACCCTGGGGGGGGGCACCGCGGATACGCAGTATTTT.

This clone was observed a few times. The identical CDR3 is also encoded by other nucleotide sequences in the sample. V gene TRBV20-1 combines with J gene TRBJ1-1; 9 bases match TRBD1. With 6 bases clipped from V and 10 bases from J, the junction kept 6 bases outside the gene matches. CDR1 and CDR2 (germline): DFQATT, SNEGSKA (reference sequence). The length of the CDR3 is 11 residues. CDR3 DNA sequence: TGCAGTGCACTCCGGACAGGGGTAGCTTTCTTT. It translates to CSALRTGVAFF.

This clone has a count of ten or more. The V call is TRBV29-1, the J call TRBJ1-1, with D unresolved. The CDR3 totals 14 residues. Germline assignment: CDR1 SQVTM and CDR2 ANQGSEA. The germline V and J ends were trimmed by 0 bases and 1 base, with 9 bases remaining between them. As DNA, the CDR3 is TGCAGCGTTGAAGACGGGTGGAGGAACACTGAAGCTTTCTTT. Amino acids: CSVEDGWRNTEAFF.

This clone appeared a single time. DNA of the CDR3: TGTGCCAGTAGACCACCAGGGCGTACTAATGAAAAACTGTTTTTT. Translated: CASRPPGRTNEKLFF. J is TRBJ1-4 and V is TRBV19; possibly TRBD1 for D (5 bases). Between the trimmed V and J ends, which lost 6 bases and 2 bases, there was a span of 13 bases. Germline V gene sequence: CDR1 LNHDA, CDR2 SQIVND (reference sequence). The CDR3 spans 15 residues.

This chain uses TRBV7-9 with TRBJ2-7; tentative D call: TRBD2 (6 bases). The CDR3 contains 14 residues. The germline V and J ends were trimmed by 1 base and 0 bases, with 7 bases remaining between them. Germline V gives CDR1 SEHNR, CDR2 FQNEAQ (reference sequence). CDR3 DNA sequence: TGTGCCAGCAGCTTAGACGGGAGCTCCTACGAGCAGTACTTC. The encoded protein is CASSLDGSSYEQYF.

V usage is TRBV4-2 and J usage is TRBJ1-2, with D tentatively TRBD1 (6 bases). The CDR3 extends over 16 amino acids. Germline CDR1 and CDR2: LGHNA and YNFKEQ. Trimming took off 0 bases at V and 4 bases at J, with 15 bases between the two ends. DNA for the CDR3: TGTGCCAGCAGCCAAGAACCCAAGGACAGTGGCTATGGCTACACCTTC. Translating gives CASSQEPKDSGYGYTF.

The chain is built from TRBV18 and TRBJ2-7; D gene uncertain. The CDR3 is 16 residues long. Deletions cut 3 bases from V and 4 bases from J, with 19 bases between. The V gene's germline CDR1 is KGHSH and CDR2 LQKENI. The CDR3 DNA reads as TGTGCCAGCTCACCTACTCCTCCAACCCCCTCTTACGAGCAGTACTTC. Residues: CASSPTPPTPSYEQYF.

The CDR3 region has the DNA TGTGCCAGCAGCTTAGCGGGGGGGAGCAATCAGCCCCAGCATTTT. It is translated as CASSLAGGSNQPQHF. This chain joins TRBV7-2 and TRBJ1-5; D may be TRBD1 (5 bases). In germline, CDR1 is SGHTA, CDR2 FQGNSA. The germline V and J ends were trimmed by 0 bases and 1 base, with 7 bases remaining between them. The CDR3 has 15 residues.

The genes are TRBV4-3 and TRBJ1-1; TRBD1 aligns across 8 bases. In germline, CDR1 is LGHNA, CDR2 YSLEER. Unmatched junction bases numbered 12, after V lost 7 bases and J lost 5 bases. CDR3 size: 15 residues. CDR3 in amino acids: CASTQGPQGATEAFF. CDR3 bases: TGCGCCAGCACACAAGGCCCTCAGGGGGCGACTGAAGCTTTCTTT.

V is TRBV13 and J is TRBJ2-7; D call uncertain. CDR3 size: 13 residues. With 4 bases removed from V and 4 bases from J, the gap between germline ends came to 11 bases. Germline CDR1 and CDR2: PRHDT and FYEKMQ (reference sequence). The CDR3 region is CASSSRLLYEQYF. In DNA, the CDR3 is TGTGCCAGCAGCTCCCGTCTCCTATACGAGCAGTACTTC. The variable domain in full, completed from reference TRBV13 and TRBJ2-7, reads AAGVIQSPRHLIKEKRETATLKCYPIPRHDTVYWYQQGPGQDPQFLISFYEKMQSDKGSIPDRFSAQQFSDYHSELNMSSLELGDSALYFCASSSRLLYEQYFGPGTRLTVT.

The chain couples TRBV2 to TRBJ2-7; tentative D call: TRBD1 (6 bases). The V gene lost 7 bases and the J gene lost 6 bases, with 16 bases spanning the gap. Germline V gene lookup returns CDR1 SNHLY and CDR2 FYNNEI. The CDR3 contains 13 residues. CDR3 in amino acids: CASTQDSYSEQYF. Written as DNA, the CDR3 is TGTGCCAGCACCCAGGACAGCTACTCCGAGCAGTACTTC. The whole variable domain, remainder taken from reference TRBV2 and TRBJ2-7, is EPEVTQTPSHQVTQMGQEVILRCVPISNHLYFYWYRQILGQKVEFLVSFYNNEISEKSEIFDDQFSVERPDGSNFTLKIRSTKLEDSAMYFCASTQDSYSEQYFGPGTRLTVT.

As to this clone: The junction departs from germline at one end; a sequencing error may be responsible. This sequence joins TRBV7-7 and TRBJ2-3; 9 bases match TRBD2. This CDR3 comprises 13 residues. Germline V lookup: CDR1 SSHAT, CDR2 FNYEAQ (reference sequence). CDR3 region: CASSSSGGDTQYF. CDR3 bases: TGTGCTAGCAGCTCCAGCGGGGGGGATACGCAGTATTTT. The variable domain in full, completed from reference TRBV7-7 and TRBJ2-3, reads GAGVSQSPRYKVTKRGQDVTLRCDPISSHATLYWYQQALGQGPEFLTYFNYEAQPDKSGLPSDRFSAERPEGSISTLTIQRTEQRDSAMYRCASSSSGGDTQYFGPGTRLTVL.

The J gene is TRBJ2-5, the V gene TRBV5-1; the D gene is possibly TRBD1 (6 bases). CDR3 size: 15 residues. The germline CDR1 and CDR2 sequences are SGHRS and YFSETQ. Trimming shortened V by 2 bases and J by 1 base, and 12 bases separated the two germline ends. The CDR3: CASSLGQGSQETQYF. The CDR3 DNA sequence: TGCGCCAGCAGCTTAGGGCAGGGGAGCCAAGAGACCCAGTACTTC.